The T cell receptor beta chain described here comes from a study of a mutant IDH1 vaccine in newly diagnosed glioma (dated by TCRdb to about 2021). Study-level background: The approximately 30 treated patients were around 60% male and roughly 38% female, with a mean age of approximately 40 years. Longitudinal TCRB deep sequencing was performed for some 25 treated patients wherever samples were available for exploratory analyses. Prior to enrollment, standard therapy consisting of radiotherapy alone, temozolomide alone, or radiochemotherapy with temozolomide had been administered to patients, with the combination being received by most patients. Peripheral blood was collected at six visits: V03 (baseline), V05, V07, V10, V12 and V13. Study-level results and caveats: Availability determined which PBMC samples were chosen for TCRB deep sequencing. Immune responses induced by the vaccine were seen in approximately 93% of patients across multiple MHC alleles. It was noted by the authors that analyses of patient blood samples could not be reproduced owing to sample limitations. Pseudoprogression seemed to be unrelated to changes in the top peripheral T cell clonotypes found by TCRB sequencing.

This specimen's time point label, interpreted: baseline, week 1 (first vaccination visit). The treatment or condition label corresponds to: pre-vaccination baseline after standard-of-care therapy. Newly diagnosed WHO grade 3 or 4 IDH1-mutant astrocytomas showing loss of nuclear ATRX were present in the donors. The samples were drawn from NOA16, a multicentre, single-arm, open-label phase I trial in Germany that tested a mutant IDH1 peptide vaccine in humans for the first time. Visit V03 blood draws served as the baseline sample for immunogenicity testing. Genomic DNA for TCRB sequencing was isolated from EDTA blood with the DNeasy Blood and Tissue Kit. CDR3 length: 15 amino acids, cysteine to phenylalanine. Only CDR3 DNA remains: 45 bases, in frame from the first base. From the germline V gene (reference sequence), CDR1 is LNHNV and CDR2 is YYDKDF. V gives up 5 bases and J gives up 5 bases, and the segment between their germline ends measures 18 bases.

Libraries came from the immunoSEQ multiplex PCR assay. Following the manufacturer's protocol, the hsTCRB Kit was used to amplify rearranged TCR beta chain sequences. Sequencing of TCRB libraries was carried out on an Illumina MiSeq. As for how the authors treated the data: Demultiplexing, trimming and gene mapping were performed with the kit vendor's proprietary platform. Drawn from immuneACCESS, this table holds only the in-frame rearrangements with V and J called that TCRdb kept. Clones are partly lost; checked studies trace under half to an unresolved V gene and leave the rest unexplained. V, J and clone size are taken as reported in that table, and D and trimming were inferred from the DNA itself. Within this sample are just under 95,000 clones, with under 90% of them counted one time only. Of the sample, 6% to 9.5% falls within the top ten clones. The table lists this clone with a count of one. Its binding antigen is unknown. Base qualities are not at hand, and no much larger clone is one base apart.

The rearranged segments are TRBV15 and TRBJ2-5, with the D call tentatively TRBD1 or TRBD2, each fitting 6 bases. The specimen comprised PBMCs, sampled from a glioma patient treated with radiotherapy, temozolomide or both. This clonotype was sampled from a woman in her 50s with glioma. Here the CDR3 is given as CATSLRGLIEETQYF. The DNA sequence reads TGTGCCACCAGCCTCCGGGGGCTTATCGAGGAGACCCAGTACTTC. The full variable domain, with segments outside the CDR3 supplied by the reference TRBV15 and TRBJ2-5 proteins, appears as DAMVIQNPRYQVTQFGKPVTLSCSQTLNHNVMYWYQQKSSQAPKLLFHYYDKDFNNEADTPDNFQSRRPNTSFCFLDIRSPGLGDTAMYLCATSLRGLIEETQYFGPGTRLLVL.